Presented here are 10 T cell receptor beta chains from one specimen sequenced in a study of OX40 agonist ivuxolimab in advanced cancers. This table comes from immunoSEQ multiplex PCR, and its TCRdb copy is limited to in-frame clones, with some not included. The table lists some 82,000 clones, just over 85% of them singletons. Sequencing was performed on CD4+ or CD8+ T cells sorted from blood, taken in a trial of the OX40 agonist ivuxolimab. These receptors all stem from an adult with an advanced solid tumor such as melanoma, head and neck, liver or kidney cancer.

The V call is TRBV2, the J call TRBJ2-2, with TRBD1 matching over 7 bases. V lost 6 bases, J lost 1 base, and 2 bases stayed unmatched. Germline-derived CDR1 and CDR2 are SNHLY and FYNNEI. The CDR3 is 14 residues long. The CDR3 DNA follows: TGTGCCAGCAGGAACAGGGGGAACACCGGGGAGCTGTTTTTT. Encoded protein: CASRNRGNTGELFF. The variable domain in full, with the rest retrieved from reference TRBV2 and TRBJ2-2, is EPEVTQTPSHQVTQMGQEVILRCVPISNHLYFYWYRQILGQKVEFLVSFYNNEISEKSEIFDDQFSVERPDGSNFTLKIRSTKLEDSAMYFCASRNRGNTGELFFGEGSRLTVL.

This chain links TRBV6-5 with TRBJ2-5, with a possible D match to TRBD1 (6 bases). This CDR3 comprises 15 residues. The ends were cut back, 0 bases at V and 6 bases at J, with 14 bases in the middle. The germline V gene encodes CDR1 MNHEY and CDR2 SVGAGI. In nucleotides, the CDR3 is TGTGCCAGCAGTTACTCCAACAGGGTGGAAAAGACCCAGTACTTC. This codes for CASSYSNRVEKTQYF.

As DNA, the CDR3 is TGTGCCAGCTCACCAGACTCAGGACACCCCAAACGGAACACTGAAGCTTTCTTT. Its protein product is CASSPDSGHPKRNTEAFF. This chain links TRBV18 with TRBJ1-1; TRBD1 might be the D (5 bases). The CDR3 spans 18 residues. Germline V gene lookup returns CDR1 KGHSH and CDR2 LQKENI. Trimming shortened V by 2 bases and J by 1 base, and 20 bases separated the two germline ends.

The chain has TRBV19 and TRBJ2-1; 9 nucleotides match TRBD2. J gave up 4 bases and V 7 bases, and 8 bases lay outside the gene matches. CDR1 and CDR2 from the germline V gene are LNHDA and SQIVND (reference sequence). This CDR3 contains 15 residues. CDR3 amino acids: CASKLTSGAYNEQFF. The CDR3 DNA reads as TGTGCCAGTAAACTGACTAGCGGAGCTTACAATGAGCAGTTCTTC.

V usage is TRBV28 and J usage is TRBJ2-1; TRBD1 matches at 10 bases. This CDR3 comprises 16 residues. Per the germline V gene, CDR1 is MDHEN and CDR2 is SYDVKM. V lost 7 bases and J lost 7; bases outside the gene matches: 13. This CDR3 is CASTLGGTGAWNEQFF. The CDR3 nucleotides are TGTGCCAGCACCCTGGGGGGGACAGGGGCATGGAATGAGCAGTTCTTC.

The chain recombines TRBV7-3 with TRBJ2-1; D uncertain. Germline V gene lookup returns CDR1 SGHTA and CDR2 FQGTGA. The CDR3 is 11 amino acids. V was trimmed by 5 bases and J by 10 bases, leaving 9 bases between them. The CDR3 is CASSLDLEQFF. The DNA of the CDR3 is TGTGCCAGCAGCCTCGATCTAGAGCAGTTCTTC.

The sample holds one count of this clone. The chain combines TRBV7-2 with TRBJ2-3; D is perhaps TRBD1 (5 bases). Trimming removed 7 bases from V and 3 bases from J, with 14 bases in between. The CDR3 runs to 14 residues. Germline V gives CDR1 SGHTA, CDR2 FQGNSA. CDR3 sequence (DNA): TGTGCCAGCACCAGGGCAGGGCTTACAGATACGCAGTATTTT. It yields the protein CASTRAGLTDTQYF. The full variable domain, completed using reference TRBV7-2 and TRBJ2-3, is GAGVSQSPSNKVTEKGKDVELRCDPISGHTALYWYRQSLGQGLEFLIYFQGNSAPDKSGLPSDRFSAERTGGSVSTLTIQRTQQEDSAVYLCASTRAGLTDTQYFGPGTRLTVL.

The rearrangement uses TRBV9 and TRBJ2-5, with TRBD1 matching over 7 bases. Trimming cost V 4 bases and J 5 bases; bases outside gene matches: 5. Germline V gene lookup returns CDR1 SGDLS and CDR2 YYNGEE. The CDR3 is 13 amino acids. The CDR3 coding sequence is TGTGCCAGCAGCCTGACAGGGCGGGAGACCCAGTACTTC. This encodes CASSLTGRETQYF.

The CDR3 region has the DNA TGTGCCAGCAGCTCCCCGGGGTTCCCCGGGGAGCTGTTTTTT. This gives the protein CASSSPGFPGELFF. This chain links TRBV7-3 with TRBJ2-2, with a tentative D call TRBD2 (5 bases). Germline CDR1 is SGHTA and CDR2 is FQGTGA. This CDR3 region has 14 residues. The V end lost 4 bases, the J end lost 6 bases, and 12 bases lay between the germline ends.

The chain employs TRBV11-2 and TRBJ2-1; D might be TRBD1 (6 bases). V was trimmed by 7 bases and J by 2 bases, leaving 18 bases between them. Germline V gene sequence: CDR1 SGHAT, CDR2 FQNNGV. The length of the CDR3 is 16 residues. CDR3 bases: TGTGCCAGCACCGATCTAGGGGGTTTCACCTACAATGAGCAGTTCTTC. It is translated as CASTDLGGFTYNEQFF.